The following is a T cell receptor beta chain sequence with its context. Its antigen is unidentified. The data originate from a study of CD4+ T cells in melanoma. Whole-study findings and limits: A reported correlation linked neoantigen-specific CD4+ T cells to CD8+, macrophage and B cell function. In melanoma, neoantigen-specific CD4+ T cells reportedly differed in differentiation state.

The CDR3 has 14 amino acids. In germline, CDR1 is SGHRS, CDR2 YFSETQ. Trimming pared 0 bases from V and 0 bases from J, leaving 6 bases between. Profiling relied on immunoSEQ multiplex PCR, and the TCRdb table lists in-frame clones only, not all of them. The sample has around 100,000 clones; approximately 90% are singletons. The clonotype was recovered from a human donor with melanoma. The chain joins TRBV5-1 to TRBJ1-1; the D is unclear. The sequencing sample was made of peripheral blood. The DNA of the CDR3 is TGCGCCAGCAGCTTGGATCGGTTGAACACTGAAGCTTTCTTT. Translating gives CASSLDRLNTEAFF.